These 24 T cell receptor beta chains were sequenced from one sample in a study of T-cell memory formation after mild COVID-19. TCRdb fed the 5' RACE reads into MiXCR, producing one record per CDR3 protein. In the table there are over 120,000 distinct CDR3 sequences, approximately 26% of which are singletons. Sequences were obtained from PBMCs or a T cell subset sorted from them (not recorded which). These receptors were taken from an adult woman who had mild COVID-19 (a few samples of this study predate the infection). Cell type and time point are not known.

Written as DNA, the CDR3 is TGCGCCAGCAGCCCCGGGACAGTCAATTCACCCCTCCACTTT. Its protein is CASSPGTVNSPLHF. The chain links TRBV4-1 to TRBJ1-6; 7 bases are a match to TRBD1. The junction had 4 bases not matched to a gene; V was cut back by 4 bases and J by 7 bases. From germline, CDR1 is MGHRA and CDR2 YSYEKL. The length of the CDR3 is 14 residues.

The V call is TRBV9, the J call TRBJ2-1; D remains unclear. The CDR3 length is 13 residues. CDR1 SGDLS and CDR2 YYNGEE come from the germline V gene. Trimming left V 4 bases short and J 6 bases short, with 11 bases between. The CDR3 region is CASSPPQSNEQFF. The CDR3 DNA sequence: TGTGCCAGCAGCCCCCCCCAGTCCAATGAGCAGTTCTTC.

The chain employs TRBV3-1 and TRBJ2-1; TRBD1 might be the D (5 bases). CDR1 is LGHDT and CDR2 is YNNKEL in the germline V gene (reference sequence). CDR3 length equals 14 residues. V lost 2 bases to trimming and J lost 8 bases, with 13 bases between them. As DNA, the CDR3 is TGTGCCAGCAGCCAACAGGGTTCAGGCGATGAGCAGTTCTTC. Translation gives CASSQQGSGDEQFF.

CDR3 coding DNA: TGTGCCAGCAGCTTCGGAGCACAGACTTATAATTCACCCCTCCACTTT. This gives the protein CASSFGAQTYNSPLHF. This chain joins TRBV7-9 and TRBJ1-6; no clear D gene. V lost 3 bases and J 4 bases, leaving 13 bases between the germline ends. Germline V lookup: CDR1 SEHNR, CDR2 FQNEAQ (reference sequence). This CDR3 has 16 amino acids.

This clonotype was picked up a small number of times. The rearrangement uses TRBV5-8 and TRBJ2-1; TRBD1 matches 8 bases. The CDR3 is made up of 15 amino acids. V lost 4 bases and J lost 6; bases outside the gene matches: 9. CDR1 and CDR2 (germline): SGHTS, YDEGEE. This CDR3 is CASSIGQGGGNEQFF. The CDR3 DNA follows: TGTGCCAGCAGCATCGGACAGGGTGGGGGCAATGAGCAGTTCTTC.

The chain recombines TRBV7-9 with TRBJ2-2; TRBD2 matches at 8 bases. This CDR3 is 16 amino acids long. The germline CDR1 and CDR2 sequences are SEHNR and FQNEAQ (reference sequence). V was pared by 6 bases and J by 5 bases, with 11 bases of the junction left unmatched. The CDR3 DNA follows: TGTGCCAGCAGTCCTCCGGGACTAGTTTGGACCGGGGAGCTGTTTTTT. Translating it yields CASSPPGLVWTGELFF.

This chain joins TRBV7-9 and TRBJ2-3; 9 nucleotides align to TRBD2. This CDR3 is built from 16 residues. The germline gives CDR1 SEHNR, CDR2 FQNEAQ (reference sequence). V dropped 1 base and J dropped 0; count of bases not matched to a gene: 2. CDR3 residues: CASSLGLADSTDTQYF. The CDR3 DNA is TGTGCCAGCAGCTTAGGACTAGCGGACAGCACAGATACGCAGTATTTT. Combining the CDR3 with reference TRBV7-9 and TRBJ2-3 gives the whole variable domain DTGVSQNPRHKITKRGQNVTFRCDPISEHNRLYWYRQTLGQGPEFLTYFQNEAQLEKSRLLSDRFSAERPKGSFSTLEIQRTEQGDSAMYLCASSLGLADSTDTQYFGPGTRLTVL.

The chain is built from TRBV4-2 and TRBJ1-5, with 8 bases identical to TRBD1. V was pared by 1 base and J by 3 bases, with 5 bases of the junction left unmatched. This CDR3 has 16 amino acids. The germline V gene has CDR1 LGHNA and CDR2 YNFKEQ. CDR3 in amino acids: CASSQGVGQANQPQHF. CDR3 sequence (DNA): TGTGCCAGCAGCCAAGGTGTGGGACAGGCCAATCAGCCCCAGCATTTT.

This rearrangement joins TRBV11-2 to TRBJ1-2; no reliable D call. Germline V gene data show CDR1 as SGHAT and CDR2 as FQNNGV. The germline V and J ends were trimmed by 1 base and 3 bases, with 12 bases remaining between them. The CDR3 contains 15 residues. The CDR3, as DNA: TGTGCCAGCAGCTTAGTAGGGCCCCTTTACTATGGCTACACCTTC. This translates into CASSLVGPLYYGYTF.

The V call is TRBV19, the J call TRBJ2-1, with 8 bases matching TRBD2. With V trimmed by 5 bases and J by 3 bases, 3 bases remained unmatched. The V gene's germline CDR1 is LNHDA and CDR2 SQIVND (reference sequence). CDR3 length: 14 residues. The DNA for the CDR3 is TGTGCCAGTAGTGATCTAGCGGGCTACAATGAGCAGTTCTTC. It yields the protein CASSDLAGYNEQFF.

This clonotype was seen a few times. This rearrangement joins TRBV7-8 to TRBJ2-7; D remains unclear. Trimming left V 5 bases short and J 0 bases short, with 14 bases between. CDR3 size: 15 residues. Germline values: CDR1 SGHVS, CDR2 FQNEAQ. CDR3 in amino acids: CASSRTNRASYEQYF. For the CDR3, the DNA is TGTGCCAGCAGCCGTACGAACCGGGCCTCCTACGAGCAGTACTTC.

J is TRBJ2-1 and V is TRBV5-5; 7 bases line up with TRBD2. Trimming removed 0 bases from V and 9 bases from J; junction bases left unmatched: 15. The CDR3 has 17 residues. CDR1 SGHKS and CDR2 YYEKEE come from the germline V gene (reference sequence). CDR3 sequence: CASSLVRAGRPGGEQFF. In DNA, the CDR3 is TGTGCCAGCAGCTTGGTCCGAGCGGGCCGGCCGGGGGGTGAGCAGTTCTTC.

The CDR3 loop reads CAWSVLGGTDTQYF. In DNA form, the CDR3 reads TGTGCCTGGAGTGTACTGGGAGGCACAGATACGCAGTATTTT. J is TRBJ2-3 and V is TRBV30; weak D call: TRBD2 (5 bases). V dropped 0 bases and J dropped 1 base, with 8 bases sitting between them. The CDR3 sequence is 14 residues long. The germline CDR1 and CDR2 sequences are GTSNPN and SVGIG (reference sequence).

This chain's CDR3 is CSAREQPNSYEQYF. The CDR3 DNA reads TGCAGTGCTAGAGAACAGCCGAATTCCTACGAGCAGTACTTC. V usage is TRBV20-1 and J usage is TRBJ2-7; D unclear. V was trimmed by 0 bases and J by 1 base, leaving 10 bases between them. Germline lookup yields CDR1 DFQATT and CDR2 SNEGSKA (reference sequence). This CDR3 spans 14 amino acids.

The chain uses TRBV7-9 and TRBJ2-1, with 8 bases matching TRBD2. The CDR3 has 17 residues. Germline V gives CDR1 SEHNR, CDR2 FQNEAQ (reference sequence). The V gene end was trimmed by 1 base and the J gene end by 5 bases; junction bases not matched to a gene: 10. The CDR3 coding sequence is TGTGCCAGCAGCTTAGTAAATCGTTTGCGGGAGGACAATGAGCAGTTCTTC. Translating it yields CASSLVNRLREDNEQFF.

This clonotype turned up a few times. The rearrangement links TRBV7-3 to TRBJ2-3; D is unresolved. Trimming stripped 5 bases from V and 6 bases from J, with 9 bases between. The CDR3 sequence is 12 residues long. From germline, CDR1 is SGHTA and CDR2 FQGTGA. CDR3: CASSAIGDTQYF. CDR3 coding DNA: TGTGCCAGCAGCGCGATCGGGGATACGCAGTATTTT.

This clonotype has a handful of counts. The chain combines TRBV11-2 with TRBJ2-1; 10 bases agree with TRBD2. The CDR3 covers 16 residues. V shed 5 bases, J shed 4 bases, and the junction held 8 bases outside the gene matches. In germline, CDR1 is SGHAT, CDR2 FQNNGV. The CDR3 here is CASSEYGTSAYNEQFF. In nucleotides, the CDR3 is TGTGCCAGCAGCGAGTACGGGACTAGCGCGTACAATGAGCAGTTCTTC.

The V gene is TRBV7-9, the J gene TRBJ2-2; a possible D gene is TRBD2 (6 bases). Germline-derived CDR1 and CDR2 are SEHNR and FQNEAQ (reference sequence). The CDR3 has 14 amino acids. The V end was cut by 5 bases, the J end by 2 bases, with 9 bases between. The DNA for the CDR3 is TGTGCCAGCAGCGACGGGGGAAACACCGGGGAGCTGTTTTTT. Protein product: CASSDGGNTGELFF.

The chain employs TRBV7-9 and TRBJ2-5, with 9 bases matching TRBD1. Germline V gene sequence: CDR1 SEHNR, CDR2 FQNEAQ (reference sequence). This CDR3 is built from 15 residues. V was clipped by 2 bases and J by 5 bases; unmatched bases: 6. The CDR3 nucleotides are TGTGCCAGCAGCTTACCGGACAGGGGAAGGGAGACCCAGTACTTC. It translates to CASSLPDRGRETQYF.

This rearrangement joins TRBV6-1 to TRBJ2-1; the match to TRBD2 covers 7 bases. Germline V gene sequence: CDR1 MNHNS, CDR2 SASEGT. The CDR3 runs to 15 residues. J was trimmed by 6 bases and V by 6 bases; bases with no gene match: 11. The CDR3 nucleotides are TGTGCCAGCAGCGAGGTGGCGGGGGACTTCAATGAGCAGTTCTTC. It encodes CASSEVAGDFNEQFF.

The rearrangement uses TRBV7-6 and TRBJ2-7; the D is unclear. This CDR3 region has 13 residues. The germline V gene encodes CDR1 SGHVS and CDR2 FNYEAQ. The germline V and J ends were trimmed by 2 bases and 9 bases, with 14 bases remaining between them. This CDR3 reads CASSLSITDGQYF. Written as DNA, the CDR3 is TGTGCCAGCAGCTTAAGTATCACGGATGGGCAGTACTTC.

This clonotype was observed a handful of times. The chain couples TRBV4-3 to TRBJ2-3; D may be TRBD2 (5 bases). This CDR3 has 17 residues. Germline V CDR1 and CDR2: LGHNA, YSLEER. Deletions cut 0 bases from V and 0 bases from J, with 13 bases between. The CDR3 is CASSQDMWEWSTDTQYF. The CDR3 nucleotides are TGCGCCAGCAGCCAAGATATGTGGGAGTGGAGCACAGATACGCAGTATTTT.

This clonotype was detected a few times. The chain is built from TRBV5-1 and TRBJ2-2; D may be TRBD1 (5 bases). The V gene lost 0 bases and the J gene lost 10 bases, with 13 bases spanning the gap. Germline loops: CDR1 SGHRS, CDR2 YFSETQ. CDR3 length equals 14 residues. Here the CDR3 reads CASSLAQGNKELFF. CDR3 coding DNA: TGCGCCAGCAGCTTGGCTCAGGGAAATAAGGAGCTGTTTTTT.

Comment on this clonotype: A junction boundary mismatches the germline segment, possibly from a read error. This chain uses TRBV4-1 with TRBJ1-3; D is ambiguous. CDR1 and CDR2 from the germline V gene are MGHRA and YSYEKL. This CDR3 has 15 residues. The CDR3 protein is CAISPKRGGGNTIYF. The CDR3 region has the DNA TGCGCCATCAGCCCTAAGCGGGGAGGCGGAAACACCATATATTTT.